These 30 T cell receptor beta chains originate from one sample sequenced in a study of blood T cell repertoires in COVID-19 (dated by TCRdb to between 2020 and 2021). Library creation used the immunoSEQ multiplex PCR assay. Sourced from immuneACCESS, this table was stored by TCRdb with only in-frame sequences that have V and J called. A share of the clones is absent; for the studies checked, an unresolved V gene accounts for under half, and the remainder has no known explanation. For this sample there are roughly 260,000 clones; approximately 92% appear just once. The ten most abundant clones make up about 2.5% of the sample. The material sequenced was peripheral blood. These receptors all stem from a person under 30 with COVID-19, enrolled during active disease.

The V call is TRBV10-3, the J call TRBJ2-7, with D possibly TRBD2 on 5 matching bases. Per the germline V gene, CDR1 is ENHRY and CDR2 is SYGVKD. The germline V and J ends were trimmed by 8 bases and 3 bases, with 14 bases remaining between them. The CDR3 has 13 residues. CDR3: CAIRPGIYYEQYF. CDR3 sequence (DNA): TGTGCCATCCGCCCGGGAATTTACTACGAGCAGTACTTC.

The V gene is TRBV24-1, the J gene TRBJ2-1, with D possibly being TRBD2 (5 bases). The V end was cut by 12 bases, the J end by 4 bases, with 15 bases between. Per the germline V gene, CDR1 is KGHDR and CDR2 is SFDVKD. The CDR3 has 13 residues. CDR3 loop: CAVSRGSYNEQFF. CDR3 sequence (DNA): TGTGCCGTATCAAGAGGGTCGTACAATGAGCAGTTCTTC.

The V and J genes are TRBV5-6 and TRBJ1-5; 10 bases fit TRBD1. Losses at the gene ends were 4 bases for V and 6 bases for J; bases not matched to a gene: 13. Germline CDR1 and CDR2: SGHDT and YYEEEE. The CDR3 has 17 residues. The CDR3 nucleotides read TGTGCCAGCAGCGACCGGAAGACAGGGGGCGGAGGTCAGCCCCAGCATTTT. It specifies CASSDRKTGGGGQPQHF.

The chain combines TRBV5-5 with TRBJ1-6; 9 bases map to TRBD1. CDR3 length: 16 amino acids. V lost 3 bases, J lost 7 bases, and 8 bases stayed unmatched. Germline values: CDR1 SGHKS, CDR2 YYEKEE (reference sequence). The CDR3 is CASSYTGTGYNSPLHF. CDR3 sequence (DNA): TGTGCCAGCAGCTATACCGGGACAGGGTACAATTCACCCCTCCACTTT.

The V and J genes are TRBV5-4 and TRBJ2-2, with 9 bases lining up with TRBD1. The V gene end was trimmed by 6 bases and the J gene end by 3 bases; junction bases not matched to a gene: 6. Germline values: CDR1 SGHNT, CDR2 YYREEE (reference sequence). CDR3 length: 15 amino acids. CDR3 loop: CASTWGQGDTGELFF. The CDR3 nucleotides are TGTGCCAGCACCTGGGGACAGGGCGACACCGGGGAGCTGTTTTTT.

The rearrangement joins TRBV9 to TRBJ2-7; D may be TRBD2 (6 bases). Between the trimmed V and J ends, which lost 0 bases and 0 bases, there was a span of 10 bases. Germline V gene sequence: CDR1 SGDLS, CDR2 YYNGEE. The CDR3 has 15 amino acids. As DNA, the CDR3 is TGTGCCAGCAGCGTAGCTGCGGGACCCTCCTACGAGCAGTACTTC. This translates into CASSVAAGPSYEQYF. Full variable domain (rest looked up from reference TRBV9 and TRBJ2-7): DSGVTQTPKHLITATGQRVTLRCSPRSGDLSVYWYQQSLDQGLQFLIQYYNGEERAKGNILERFSAQQFPDLHSELNLSSLELGDSALYFCASSVAAGPSYEQYFGPGTRLTVT.

The chain couples TRBV2 to TRBJ2-7, with D hard to call. In germline, CDR1 is SNHLY, CDR2 FYNNEI. This CDR3 is built from 14 residues. Trimming stripped 8 bases from V and 6 bases from J, with 20 bases between. The DNA of the CDR3 is TGTGCCAGCCAAGAGGTGTCCTCCGCCAGCGAGCAGTACTTC. It specifies CASQEVSSASEQYF. The variable domain in full, completed from reference TRBV2 and TRBJ2-7, reads EPEVTQTPSHQVTQMGQEVILRCVPISNHLYFYWYRQILGQKVEFLVSFYNNEISEKSEIFDDQFSVERPDGSNFTLKIRSTKLEDSAMYFCASQEVSSASEQYFGPGTRLTVT.

This clone occurred a few times. The J gene is TRBJ2-1, the V gene TRBV21-1; the table gives TRBD2 as D, unverified against the DNA. TRBV21-1 is annotated as a pseudogene. This CDR3 region has 19 residues. CDR3: CASSRNRDYRTSSYNEQFF. CDR3 DNA sequence: TGTGCCAGCAGCCGGAACCGGGACTACCGTACAAGCTCCTACAATGAGCAGTTCTTC.

V usage is TRBV27 and J usage is TRBJ1-4; D is undetermined. V gave up 5 bases and J gave up 6 bases, with 13 bases separating them. Per germline, CDR1 MNHEY and CDR2 SMNVEV (reference sequence). The CDR3 spans 14 residues. CDR3 DNA: TGTGCCAGCAGTCCAGCGGGTGCGGATGAAAAACTGTTTTTT. Its protein is CASSPAGADEKLFF.

V gene TRBV6-6 combines with J gene TRBJ1-2, with D hard to call. The CDR3 runs 14 residues. V shed 2 bases and J shed 1 base, with 8 bases lying between them. The V gene's germline CDR1 is MNHNY and CDR2 SVGAGI (reference sequence). CDR3 in amino acids: CASSYPQVNYGYTF. CDR3 DNA sequence: TGTGCCAGCAGTTACCCGCAGGTTAACTATGGCTACACCTTC.

This rearrangement joins TRBV12-5 to TRBJ2-3; 9 positions match TRBD2. This CDR3 spans 13 amino acids. Losses at the gene ends were 6 bases for V and 4 bases for J; bases not matched to a gene: 2. Germline V gene lookup returns CDR1 LGHNT and CDR2 FRNRAP. CDR3 in amino acids: CASGLAGADTQYF. For the CDR3, the DNA is TGTGCTAGTGGCTTAGCGGGAGCAGATACGCAGTATTTT.

J is TRBJ2-1 and V is TRBV24-1; D remains ambiguous. The CDR3 loop spans 12 amino acids. Germline V gene sequence: CDR1 KGHDR, CDR2 SFDVKD. Trimming removed 6 bases at V and 3 bases at J, with 5 bases between. The CDR3 DNA reads as TGTGCCACCAGTACGGTCTACAATGAGCAGTTCTTC. This codes for CATSTVYNEQFF.

V gene TRBV28 combines with J gene TRBJ2-3; D perhaps matches TRBD2 (5 bases). This CDR3 region has 14 residues. Trimming shortened V by 10 bases and J by 1 base, and 15 bases separated the two germline ends. Germline CDR1 and CDR2: MDHEN and SYDVKM. CDR3 sequence (DNA): TGTGCCACAGGCGGCGCACTAGGCACAGATACGCAGTATTTT. Protein sequence: CATGGALGTDTQYF.

The chain recombines TRBV6-1 with TRBJ1-6; 8 bases line up with TRBD1. The CDR3 is made up of 17 amino acids. From germline, CDR1 is MNHNS and CDR2 SASEGT. The V segment lost 3 bases and the J segment 3 bases; nucleotides outside the gene matches: 7. This chain's CDR3 is CASSERQGLLYNSPLHF. The CDR3 DNA reads as TGTGCCAGCAGTGAGAGACAGGGGCTCCTCTATAATTCACCCCTCCACTTT.

The chain couples TRBV7-3 to TRBJ2-1; TRBD2 matches 8 bases. The germline gives CDR1 SGHTA, CDR2 FQGTGA. After removal of 0 bases from V and 4 bases from J, the junction contained 2 bases not matched to a gene. The CDR3 is 15 amino acids. CDR3 DNA sequence: TGTGCCAGCAGCTTAACGCCTAGCGGGTACAATGAGCAGTTCTTC. Its protein is CASSLTPSGYNEQFF. Full variable domain (outside the CDR3, taken from reference TRBV7-3 and TRBJ2-1): GAGVSQTPSNKVTEKGKYVELRCDPISGHTALYWYRQSLGQGPEFLIYFQGTGAADDSGLPNDRFFAVRPEGSVSTLKIQRTERGDSAVYLCASSLTPSGYNEQFFGPGTRLTVL.

The J gene is TRBJ1-5, the V gene TRBV13; D remains unclear. Germline V gives CDR1 PRHDT, CDR2 FYEKMQ (reference sequence). This CDR3 spans 12 amino acids. The V end was cut by 5 bases, the J end by 6 bases, with 8 bases between. As DNA, the CDR3 is TGTGCCAGCAGCACCCGCAGTCAGCCCCAGCATTTT. Residues: CASSTRSQPQHF.

V usage is TRBV15 and J usage is TRBJ1-5, with D uncertain. CDR1 is LNHNV, CDR2 YYDKDF, per germline (reference sequence). The CDR3 runs to 20 residues. With 5 bases removed from V and 0 bases from J, the gap between germline ends came to 26 bases. The CDR3 DNA reads as TGTGCCACCAGCGGATATGGACTGCCAGGAGGTGCCAATAGCAATCAGCCCCAGCATTTT. Protein product: CATSGYGLPGGANSNQPQHF.

The V call is TRBV6-5, the J call TRBJ1-1; tentatively, D is TRBD1 (6 bases). The CDR3 is 12 residues long. Germline assignment: CDR1 MNHEY and CDR2 SVGAGI. The CDR3, as DNA: TGTGCAGTTGGCAGGGGGAACACTGAAGCTTTCTTT. It specifies CAVGRGNTEAFF.

J is TRBJ2-3 and V is TRBV10-3; 9 bases fit TRBD2. Trimming cost V 6 bases and J 5 bases; bases outside gene matches: 9. The germline V gene has CDR1 ENHRY and CDR2 SYGVKD. The CDR3 is made up of 15 amino acids. Here the CDR3 reads CAISRSSGTEDTQYF. CDR3 DNA sequence: TGTGCCATCAGCCGGTCTAGCGGGACGGAAGATACGCAGTATTTT.

This chain links TRBV5-1 with TRBJ1-1, with D tentatively TRBD1 (5 bases). This CDR3 is built from 18 residues. The ends were cut back, 0 bases at V and 4 bases at J, with 22 bases in the middle. Germline V gene lookup returns CDR1 SGHRS and CDR2 YFSETQ. The CDR3 region is CASSLDSRQGGWGTEAFF. In nucleotides, the CDR3 is TGCGCCAGCAGCTTGGATTCCCGGCAGGGAGGTTGGGGCACTGAAGCTTTCTTT. The full variable domain, in which reference TRBV5-1 and TRBJ1-1 provide the parts outside the CDR3, is KAGVTQTPRYLIKTRGQQVTLSCSPISGHRSVSWYQQTPGQGLQFLFEYFSETQRNKGNFPGRFSGRQFSNSRSEMNVSTLELGDSALYLCASSLDSRQGGWGTEAFFGQGTRLTVV.

This chain uses TRBV19 with TRBJ2-2; perhaps TRBD2 as D (6 bases). The CDR3 loop spans 14 amino acids. The germline V gene has CDR1 LNHDA and CDR2 SQIVND (reference sequence). The V and J ends lost 7 bases and 5 bases respectively, with 14 bases between them. CDR3 sequence (DNA): TGTGCCAGTACCCTTAGCCGGGGGACCGGGGAGCTGTTTTTT. Its translation: CASTLSRGTGELFF.

The chain links TRBV21-1 to TRBJ2-3; the table's D call TRBD2 went unverified against the DNA. TRBV21-1 is recorded as a pseudogene. CDR3 length: 18 residues. The CDR3 DNA is TGTGCCAGCAGCAACTGCCACAACTGGCTAGCCTTACCACCAACGCAGTATTTT. Its translation: CASSNCHNWLALPPTQYF.

This chain joins TRBV12-3 or TRBV12-4 and TRBJ2-1, with a possible D match to TRBD2 (6 bases). The CDR3 is 12 amino acids. Trimming took 3 bases from V and 7 from J, leaving 7 bases between them. CDR3 coding DNA: TGTGCCAGCAGTTTTGCGGGGAATGAGCAGTTCTTC. Protein: CASSFAGNEQFF.

This chain links TRBV27 with TRBJ1-2; 7 bases match TRBD1. Germline lookup yields CDR1 MNHEY and CDR2 SMNVEV (reference sequence). Trimming removed 4 bases from V and 3 bases from J; junction bases left unmatched: 8. The CDR3 length is 15 residues. This CDR3 reads CASSSLPGTDYGYTF. The CDR3 coding sequence is TGTGCCAGCAGTTCCCTCCCCGGGACAGACTATGGCTACACCTTC.

The chain employs TRBV7-9 and TRBJ1-1; 12 bases match TRBD1. The germline gives CDR1 SEHNR, CDR2 FQNEAQ (reference sequence). J was trimmed by 5 bases and V by 5 bases; bases with no gene match: 9. This CDR3 spans 16 amino acids. The CDR3 loop is CASSRDRGHQRTEAFF. In DNA, the CDR3 is TGTGCCAGCAGCAGGGACAGGGGGCATCAGAGAACTGAAGCTTTCTTT.

This chain connects TRBV27 to TRBJ2-1; a weak D match, TRBD2 (6 bases). CDR1 is MNHEY, CDR2 SMNVEV, per germline (reference sequence). Deletions cut 7 bases from V and 2 bases from J, with 15 bases between. CDR3 length: 15 amino acids. The CDR3 DNA reads as TGTGCCAGCAACGACCGGGACTTCCCCTACAATGAGCAGTTCTTC. This codes for CASNDRDFPYNEQFF.

The chain links TRBV25-1 to TRBJ1-2, with 7 positions matching TRBD1. Germline loops: CDR1 MGHDK, CDR2 SYGVNS. This CDR3 contains 13 residues. With 6 bases clipped from V and 4 bases from J, the junction kept 5 bases outside the gene matches. The CDR3 spells CASSADRAYGYTF. As DNA, the CDR3 is TGTGCCAGCAGCGCCGACAGGGCCTATGGCTACACCTTC.

The rearrangement uses TRBV24-1 and TRBJ2-3; 7 bases line up with TRBD2. Per germline, CDR1 KGHDR and CDR2 SFDVKD. The CDR3 is made up of 14 amino acids. The V and J ends lost 7 bases and 2 bases, in that order; junction bases with no gene match: 5. The CDR3 DNA reads TGTGCCACCAGGGCTAGCGGCCCCACAGATACGCAGTATTTT. This translates into CATRASGPTDTQYF.

The chain joins TRBV5-6 to TRBJ2-7, with 8 bases fitting TRBD1. The CDR3 sequence is 16 residues long. The junction had 7 bases not matched to a gene; V was cut back by 2 bases and J by 0 bases. In germline, CDR1 is SGHDT, CDR2 YYEEEE. CDR3 DNA sequence: TGTGCCAGCAGCTTTAGAAGGACAGGGACCTCCTACGAGCAGTACTTC. This encodes CASSFRRTGTSYEQYF.

The J gene is TRBJ1-1, the V gene TRBV25-1; the match to TRBD1 covers 8 bases. The germline gives CDR1 MGHDK, CDR2 SYGVNS. This CDR3 has 16 amino acids. Trimming took 6 bases from V and 2 from J; bases not matched to a gene: 11. The CDR3 protein is CASSNTHGQGNTEAFF. As DNA, the CDR3 is TGTGCCAGCAGCAATACCCATGGACAGGGCAACACTGAAGCTTTCTTT.